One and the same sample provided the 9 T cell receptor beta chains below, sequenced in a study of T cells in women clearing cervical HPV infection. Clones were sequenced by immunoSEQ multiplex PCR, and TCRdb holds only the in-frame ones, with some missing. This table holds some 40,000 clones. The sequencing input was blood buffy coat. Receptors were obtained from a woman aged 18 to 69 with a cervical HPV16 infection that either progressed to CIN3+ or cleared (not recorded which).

CDR3 DNA (partial): TGTGCCAGCGCCCGGGATCGGGGGACC. The encoded protein is CASARDRGT. The entire CDR3 sequence reads CASARDRGTQYF. This rearrangement joins TRBV2 to TRBJ2-5, with D possibly matching TRBD2 (5 bases). The read ends 3 residues early relative to the CDR3; the germline J gene fills the gap. Trimming took off 8 bases at V and 7 bases at J, with 14 bases between the two ends. The CDR3 is made up of 12 amino acids. The germline V gene encodes CDR1 SNHLY and CDR2 FYNNEI.

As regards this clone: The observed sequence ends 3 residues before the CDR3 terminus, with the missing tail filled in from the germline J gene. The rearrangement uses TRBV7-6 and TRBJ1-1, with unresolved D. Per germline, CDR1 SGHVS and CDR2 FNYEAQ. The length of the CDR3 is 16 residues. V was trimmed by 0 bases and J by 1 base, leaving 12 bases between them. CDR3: CASSLAMGSRNTEAFF. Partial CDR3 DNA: TGTGCCAGCAGCTTAGCGATGGGCAGCAGGAACACTGAA.

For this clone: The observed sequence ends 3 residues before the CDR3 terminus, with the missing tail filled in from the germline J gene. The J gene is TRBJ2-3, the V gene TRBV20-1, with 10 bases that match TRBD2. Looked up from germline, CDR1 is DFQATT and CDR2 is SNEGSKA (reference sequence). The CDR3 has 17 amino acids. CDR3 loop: CSASGDQLAGSQETQYF. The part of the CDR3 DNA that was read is TGCAGTGCTAGTGGGGACCAACTAGCGGGATCGCAAGAGACG.

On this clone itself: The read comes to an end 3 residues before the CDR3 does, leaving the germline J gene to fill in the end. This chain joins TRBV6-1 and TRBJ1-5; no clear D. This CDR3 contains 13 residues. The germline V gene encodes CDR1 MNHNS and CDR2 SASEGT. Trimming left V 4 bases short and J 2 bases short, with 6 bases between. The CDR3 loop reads CASSGRGNQPQHF. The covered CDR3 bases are TGTGCCAGCAGTGGAAGGGGCAATCAGCCC.

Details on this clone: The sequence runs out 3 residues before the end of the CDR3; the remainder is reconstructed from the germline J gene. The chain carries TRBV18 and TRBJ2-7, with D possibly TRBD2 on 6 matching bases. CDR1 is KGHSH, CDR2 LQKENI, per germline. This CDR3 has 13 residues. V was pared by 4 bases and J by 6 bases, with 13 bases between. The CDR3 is CASSLGGGGEQYF. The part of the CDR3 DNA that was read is TGTGCCAGCTCACTCGGGGGTGGCGGCGAG.

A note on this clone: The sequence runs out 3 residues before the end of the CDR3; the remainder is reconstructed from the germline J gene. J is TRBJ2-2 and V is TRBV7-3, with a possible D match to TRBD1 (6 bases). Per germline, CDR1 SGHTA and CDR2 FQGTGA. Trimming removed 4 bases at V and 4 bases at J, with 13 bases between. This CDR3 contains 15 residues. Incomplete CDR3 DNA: TGTGCCAGCAGCTCAGCACAGGGATCCACCGGGGAG. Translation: CASSSAQGSTGE. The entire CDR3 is CASSSAQGSTGELFF.

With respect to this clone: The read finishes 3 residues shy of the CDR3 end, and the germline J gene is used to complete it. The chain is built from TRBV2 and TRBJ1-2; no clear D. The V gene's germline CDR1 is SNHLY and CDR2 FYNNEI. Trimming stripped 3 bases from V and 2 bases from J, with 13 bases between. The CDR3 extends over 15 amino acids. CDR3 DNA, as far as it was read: TGTGCCAGCAGTGATTCCGTCTCGGGGAACTATGGC. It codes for CASSDSVSGNYG. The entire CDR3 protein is CASSDSVSGNYGYTF. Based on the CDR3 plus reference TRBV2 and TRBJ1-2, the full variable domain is EPEVTQTPSHQVTQMGQEVILRCVPISNHLYFYWYRQILGQKVEFLVSFYNNEISEKSEIFDDQFSVERPDGSNFTLKIRSTKLEDSAMYFCASSDSVSGNYGYTFGSGTRLTVV.

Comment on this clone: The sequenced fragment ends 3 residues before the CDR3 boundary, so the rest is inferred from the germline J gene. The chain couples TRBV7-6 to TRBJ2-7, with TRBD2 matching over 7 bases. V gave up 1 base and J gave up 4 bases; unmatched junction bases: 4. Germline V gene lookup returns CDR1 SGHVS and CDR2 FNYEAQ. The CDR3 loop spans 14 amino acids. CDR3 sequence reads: CASSLDAGDYEQYF. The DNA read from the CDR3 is TGTGCCAGCAGCTTAGACGCGGGGGATTACGAG. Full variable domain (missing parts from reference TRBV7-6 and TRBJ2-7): GAGVSQSPRYKVTKRGQDVALRCDPISGHVSLYWYRQALGQGPEFLTYFNYEAQQDKSGLPNDRFSAERPEGSISTLTIQRTEQRDSAMYRCASSLDAGDYEQYFGPGTRLTVT.

This CDR3 is CSASLGNRNTEAFF. CDR3 DNA, as far as it was read: TGCAGTGCTAGTCTCGGTAACAGAAACACTGAA. The chain is built from TRBV20-1 and TRBJ1-1, with no clear D. The CDR3 end lies 3 residues beyond the end of the read and is filled in from the germline J gene. This CDR3 is 14 amino acids long. Germline V gene lookup returns CDR1 DFQATT and CDR2 SNEGSKA (reference sequence). Trimming took 3 bases from V and 2 from J, leaving 13 bases between them.